This entry is about one T cell receptor beta chain. Its recognized antigen is unknown. One base away there is no much larger clone; base qualities are not given. Collaborating institutions collected whole blood in K2EDTA tubes following their own protocols. For TCRbeta analysis, collaborators shipped samples as frozen whole blood, isolated PBMCs, or DNA extracted from either of those sample types. The V end loses 0 bases and the J end loses 9 bases, and a stretch of 12 bases separates them. CDR1 is given as MNHEY and CDR2 as SVGAGI, both from the germline V gene. The CDR3 spans 15 residues, from the cysteine through the phenylalanine. Solely the CDR3 DNA is kept, with 45 bases framed from the first base. These data come from a study of blood T cell repertoires in COVID-19 (dated by TCRdb to 2019 to 2021). The study in broad terms: Samples from collaborators originated in the United States, Italy and Spain and spanned both the acute and convalescent phases of COVID-19. The prospective study material was composed of cDNA or gDNA derived from T cells, B-cell-depleted T cells, or PBMCs. Deeply sampled blood TCRbeta repertoires from subjects exposed to, actively infected with, or recovered from COVID-19 were included in the dataset. The repertoires were released in a freely available public database intended as a resource for research on the immune response to SARS-CoV-2. Samples were obtained from the ongoing ImmuneRACE study (first 160 participants) and from about 1,300 subjects provided by 6 global collaborators. Sample metadata almost always included a de-identified subject ID, COVID-19 status, age in years and sex. HLA class I and class II types, where available, came from metadata supplied by the sample provider rather than from assay-based typing.

The immunoSEQ Assay, a bias-controlled multiplex PCR, was used to amplify TCRbeta CDR3 regions from genomic DNA. In the paper's pipeline: Within the assay, amplification of reference gene primers was used to estimate how many nucleated cells each sample contained. To quantify the absolute abundance of each unique TCRbeta CDR3 rearrangement, sequence reads were collapsed and filtered. For each sample, productive Simpson clonality was calculated as the square root of Simpson's diversity index across productive rearrangements. This immuneACCESS table, as held by TCRdb, lists in-frame sequences with V and J called but not all clones. Of the missing ones, under half trace to an unresolved V gene in checked studies; the others have no known cause. V, J and clone size are those of that table, while D and trimming were read from the DNA. Recorded for this sample are 60,000 to 80,000 clones; more than 75% of them occurred a single time. The ten largest make up roughly 1% of the sample.

Overall results and qualifications from the work: The quantity of clinical and demographic metadata differed by source and by participant and was supplied without curation.

The specimen sequenced was peripheral blood. Recombination connected TRBV6-5 to TRBJ1-6; possibly the D gene is TRBD1, per 6 matching bases. The source is a man aged 65 to 79 with acute or convalescent COVID-19. The CDR3 protein: CASSYSGQSGSPLHF. The DNA sequence is given as TGTGCCAGCAGTTACTCAGGACAGTCAGGTTCACCCCTCCACTTT.